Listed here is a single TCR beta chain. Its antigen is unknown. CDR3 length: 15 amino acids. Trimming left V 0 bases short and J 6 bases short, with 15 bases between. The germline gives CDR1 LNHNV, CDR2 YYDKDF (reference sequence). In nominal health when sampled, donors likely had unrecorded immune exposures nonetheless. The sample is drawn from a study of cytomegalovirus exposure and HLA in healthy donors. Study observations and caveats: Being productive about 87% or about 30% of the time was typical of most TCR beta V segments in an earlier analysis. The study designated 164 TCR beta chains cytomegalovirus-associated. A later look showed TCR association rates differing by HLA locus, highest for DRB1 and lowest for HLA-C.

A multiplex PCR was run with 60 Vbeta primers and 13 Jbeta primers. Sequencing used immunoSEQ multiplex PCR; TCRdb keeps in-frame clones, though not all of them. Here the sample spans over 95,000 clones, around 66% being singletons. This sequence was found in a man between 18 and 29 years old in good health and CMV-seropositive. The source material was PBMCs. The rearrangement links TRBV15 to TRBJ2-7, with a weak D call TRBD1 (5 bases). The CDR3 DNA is TGTGCCACCAGCAGAGAAGACAGAAGGTTAAGCGAGCAGTACTTC. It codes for CATSREDRRLSEQYF.